This entry is about one T cell receptor (beta chain). The antigen is not known. Reanalyzing the 5' RACE reads, TCRdb keeps one entry per CDR3 protein, without DNA. The table lists about 30,000 distinct CDR3 sequences. This sample stems from a study of T cells expressing NK-cell markers. The overall study: Obtained from sorted CD3+CD56+NKG2C+, CD3+CD56+NKG2C- and CD3+CD56-NKG2C+ T cells were the TCR beta repertoires.

Study outcomes and limitations: The leading position in the CD3+CD56-NKG2C+ fraction of a few donors also went to these clonotypes. Clarity on HCMV specificity was lacking for the expanded NKG2C+ T cell clones. The study found dominant NKG2C+ clonotypes at roughly 1.0-7.5% of CD8+ T cells in about six donors.

CDR3 length: 18 residues. Material for sequencing was blood T cells: a sorted CD56 or NKG2C T cell subset, CD4+ or CD8+ T cells, or bulk PBMC T cells (not recorded which). This TCR was recovered from a woman between 18 and 75 years old in good health. The chain is built from TRBV12-3 or TRBV12-4 and TRBJ2-5; TCRdb indicates TRBD2, and absent DNA this call remains unverified. This CDR3 reads CASSNIGLAGGFQETQYF.